This T cell receptor (beta chain) was sequenced for a study of T cells after yellow fever vaccination. The V end was cut by 2 bases, the J end by 1 base, with 8 bases between. CDR3 length equals 13 residues. CDR1 and CDR2 from the germline V gene are SQVTM and ANQGSEA. As TCR cDNA was made by 5'RACE template switching, a universal primer site and UMIs were added. Each CDR3 protein gets one entry after TCRdb re-called the 5' RACE reads with MiXCR. The sample contains fewer than 450,000 distinct CDR3 sequences, 8.1% of which appear only once. This chain links TRBV29-1 with TRBJ1-1; D gene ambiguous. The clonotype was recovered from a man between 18 and 35 years old who received the YFV17D yellow fever vaccine. The sample was PBMCs, taken about 49 days after the first yellow fever vaccination. The CDR3 sequence: CSVERPGNTEAFF. In DNA form, the CDR3 reads TGCAGCGTTGAACGCCCGGGGAACACTGAAGCTTTCTTT. The full variable domain, with the rest looked up from reference TRBV29-1 and TRBJ1-1, is SAVISQKPSRDICQRGTSLTIQCQVDSQVTMMFWYRQQPGQSLTLIATANQGSEATYESGFVIDKFPISRPNLTFSTLTVSNMSPEDSSIYLCSVERPGNTEAFFGQGTRLTVV.